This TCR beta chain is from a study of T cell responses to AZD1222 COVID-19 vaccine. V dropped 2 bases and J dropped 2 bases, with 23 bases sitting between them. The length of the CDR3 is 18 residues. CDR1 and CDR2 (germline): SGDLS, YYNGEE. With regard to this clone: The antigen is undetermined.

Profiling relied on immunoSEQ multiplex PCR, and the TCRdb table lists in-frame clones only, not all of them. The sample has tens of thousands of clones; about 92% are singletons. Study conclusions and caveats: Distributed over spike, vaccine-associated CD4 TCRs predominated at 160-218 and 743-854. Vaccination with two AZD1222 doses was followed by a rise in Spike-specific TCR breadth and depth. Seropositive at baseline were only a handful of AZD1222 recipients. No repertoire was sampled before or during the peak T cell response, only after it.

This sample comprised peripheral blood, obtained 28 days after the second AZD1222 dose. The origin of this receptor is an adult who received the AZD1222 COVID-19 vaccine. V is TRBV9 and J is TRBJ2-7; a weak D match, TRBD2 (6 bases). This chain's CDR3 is CASSVGPPGLTDTYEQYF. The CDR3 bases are TGTGCCAGCAGCGTGGGGCCCCCGGGACTTACCGATACCTACGAGCAGTACTTC.